What follows are 24 T cell receptor beta chains derived from one specimen sequenced in a study of metastatic and nonmetastatic thyroid tumors. TCRdb re-called clones via MiXCR from the PCR reads. Of 35,000 to 45,000 clones in the sample, roughly 12% are singletons; the top ten hold about 10%. No treatment of any kind had been given to any patient before thyroid surgery. The material sequenced was blood. These receptors were taken from a male donor with papillary thyroid cancer or a benign thyroid nodule (not recorded which). Some clones in this sample may be carry-over from other donors' samples.

The chain links TRBV14 to TRBJ2-7; D remains unclear. This CDR3 spans 21 amino acids. Trimming took off 6 bases at V and 0 bases at J, with 33 bases between the two ends. Germline V CDR1 and CDR2: SGHDN, FVKESK. The CDR3 reads CASSHLVWPPTRHGSSYEQYF. The CDR3 nucleotides are TGTGCCAGCAGTCATCTCGTTTGGCCTCCTACCAGACATGGAAGCTCCTACGAGCAGTACTTC.

This clone is termed medium-sized (0.01 to 0.1%). The rearrangement joins TRBV28 to TRBJ2-7, with a tentative D call TRBD1 (5 bases). Germline V gives CDR1 MDHEN, CDR2 SYDVKM. The CDR3 has 15 residues. The ends were cut back, 8 bases at V and 0 bases at J, with 17 bases in the middle. CDR3 sequence reads: CASHGPRTFSYEQYF. The CDR3, as DNA: TGTGCCAGCCACGGACCTAGGACATTCTCCTACGAGCAGTACTTC.

In its sample, this clone was seen many times. The V and J genes are TRBV19 and TRBJ2-3; 8 bases align to TRBD2. Germline CDR1 reads LNHDA; CDR2 reads SQIVND (reference sequence). The CDR3 has 17 residues. Unmatched junction bases numbered 10, after V lost 5 bases and J lost 0 bases. In nucleotides, the CDR3 is TGTGCCAGTAGTTGGCGGGAGGTTAGGGCTAGCACAGATACGCAGTATTTT. Amino acids: CASSWREVRASTDTQYF.

The chain's CDR3 is CASSLASGRDQETQYF. The CDR3 DNA follows: TGTGCCAGCAGCTTAGCGTCCGGCAGGGACCAAGAGACCCAGTACTTC. This sequence joins TRBV7-2 and TRBJ2-5, with a weak D call TRBD1 (5 bases). This CDR3 has 16 residues. From germline, CDR1 is SGHTA and CDR2 FQGNSA. Trimming took off 0 bases at V and 0 bases at J, with 11 bases between the two ends.

This clone was detected ten times or more. The gene calls are TRBV4-3 and TRBJ2-7; TRBD1 might be the D (6 bases). The CDR3 sequence is 16 residues long. Per germline, CDR1 LGHNA and CDR2 YSLEER. V lost 0 bases to trimming and J lost 1 base, with 13 bases between them. In DNA form, the CDR3 reads TGCGCCAGCAGCCAAGATTCTCCCAGGGGTTCCTACGAGCAGTACTTC. Protein product: CASSQDSPRGSYEQYF.

Comments on this clone: One base away lies a much larger clone, so this may be a sequencing read error. The rearrangement joins TRBV11-2 to TRBJ1-2; a possible D gene is TRBD1 (5 bases). Germline CDR1 and CDR2: SGHAT and FQNNGV. The CDR3 spans 12 residues. The CDR3 DNA reads as TGTGCCAACAGCGACAGTAACTATGGCTACACCTTC. Translated, it gives CANSDSNYGYTF. Based on the CDR3 plus reference TRBV11-2 and TRBJ1-2, the full variable domain is EAGVAQSPRYKIIEKRQSVAFWCNPISGHATLYWYQQILGQGPKLLIQFQNNGVVDDSQLPKDRFSAERLKGVDSTLKIQPAKLEDSAVYLCANSDSNYGYTFGSGTRLTVV.

The sample holds many counts of this clone. J is TRBJ2-3 and V is TRBV6-4; 9 bases align to TRBD2. CDR3 length: 15 residues. V trimming: 6 bases; J trimming: 6 bases; junction bases outside the gene matches: 10. Germline assignment: CDR1 MRHNA and CDR2 SNTAGT. The CDR3 DNA reads as TGTGCCAGCAGACCTATAGCGGGAGAAGTGGATACGCAGTATTTT. Amino acid sequence: CASRPIAGEVDTQYF.

At least ten counts were recorded for this clone. The CDR3, as DNA: TGCAGTGCTACAAGGGGGGGACGGAACACTGAAGCTTTCTTT. Translated: CSATRGGRNTEAFF. J is TRBJ1-1 and V is TRBV20-1; tentative D call: TRBD1 (6 bases). Trimming shortened V by 4 bases and J by 1 base, and 13 bases separated the two germline ends. Germline loops: CDR1 DFQATT, CDR2 SNEGSKA (reference sequence). This CDR3 is 14 amino acids long.

This clone was observed at least ten times. The chain has TRBV20-1 and TRBJ2-2; D is possibly TRBD1 (6 bases). The CDR3 spans 13 residues. Germline V gene data show CDR1 as DFQATT and CDR2 as SNEGSKA (reference sequence). Trimming took off 5 bases at V and 5 bases at J, with 12 bases between the two ends. The CDR3 DNA reads as TGCAGTGCTGGGCGGACAGAGACCGGGGAGCTGTTTTTT. This sequence encodes CSAGRTETGELFF.

This clone was observed many times. V is TRBV29-1 and J is TRBJ1-2; perhaps TRBD1 as D (6 bases). Trimming removed 7 bases from V and 0 bases from J, with 12 bases in between. Germline V gene lookup returns CDR1 SQVTM and CDR2 ANQGSEA. This CDR3 has 13 residues. CDR3 protein: CSETDRSNYGYTF. In nucleotides, the CDR3 is TGCAGCGAGACGGACAGATCTAACTATGGCTACACCTTC.

Comments on this clone: This may arise from a read error, as a much more abundant clone is one base away. The CDR3 sequence is CASSLGGSLIVETQYF. The CDR3 DNA reads TGCGCCAGCAGCTTGGGGGGGAGCTTGATAGTAGAGACCCAGTACTTC. The rearrangement joins TRBV5-1 to TRBJ2-5; D is perhaps TRBD1 or TRBD2 (5 bases each). The CDR3 is 16 residues long. Germline V gene data show CDR1 as SGHRS and CDR2 as YFSETQ. Between the trimmed V and J ends, which lost 0 bases and 4 bases, there was a span of 16 bases.

In its sample, this clone was seen many times. This rearrangement joins TRBV2 to TRBJ2-1; 7 positions match TRBD2. The ends lost 3 bases at V and 7 bases at J; junction bases unmatched: 6. Germline loops: CDR1 SNHLY, CDR2 FYNNEI. The CDR3 runs to 14 residues. The CDR3 spells CASSDYPGGNEQFF. CDR3 coding DNA: TGTGCCAGCAGTGATTACCCGGGGGGAAATGAGCAGTTCTTC.

The sample holds many counts of this clone. V and J are TRBV6-4 and TRBJ2-3; 7 positions match TRBD2. This CDR3 is built from 15 residues. J was trimmed by 4 bases and V by 2 bases; bases with no gene match: 6. Germline lookup yields CDR1 MRHNA and CDR2 SNTAGT. CDR3 nucleotides: TGTGCCAGCAGTGACGGCGGGAGTGGGGCAGATACGCAGTATTTT. Translated: CASSDGGSGADTQYF.

This clone was counted between two and nine times. The chain recombines TRBV9 with TRBJ2-3, with a possible D match to TRBD1 (5 bases). Germline values: CDR1 SGDLS, CDR2 YYNGEE. V was shortened by 2 bases and J by 0 bases, with 10 bases between the two germline ends. The CDR3 spans 15 residues. Written as DNA, the CDR3 is TGTGCCAGCAGCGTGGGGCAGATTAGCACAGATACGCAGTATTTT. Protein product: CASSVGQISTDTQYF.

This clone came up many times. The chain recombines TRBV9 with TRBJ1-2; 8 nucleotides line up with TRBD1. This CDR3 is 14 amino acids long. J lost 8 bases, V lost 6 bases, and 12 bases had no gene match. In germline, CDR1 is SGDLS, CDR2 YYNGEE. The CDR3 reads CASTLIDRGGGYTF. The CDR3 DNA reads as TGTGCCAGCACCTTAATCGACAGGGGCGGGGGCTACACCTTC.

This clone was picked up many times. J is TRBJ2-5 and V is TRBV28; 8 positions agree with TRBD1. J lost 5 bases, V lost 6 bases, and 14 bases had no gene match. This CDR3 contains 16 residues. The germline gives CDR1 MDHEN, CDR2 SYDVKM. CDR3 in amino acids: CASSSYRGRAGETQYF. The CDR3 DNA reads TGTGCCAGCAGCTCCTACAGGGGGAGAGCAGGGGAGACCCAGTACTTC.

This chain connects TRBV19 to TRBJ2-5; the match to TRBD1 covers 9 bases. CDR3 length: 14 amino acids. Germline CDR1 is LNHDA and CDR2 is SQIVND (reference sequence). V lost 8 bases and J lost 4; bases outside the gene matches: 8. For the CDR3, the DNA is TGTGCCAGTGCCCTTCGACAGGGGGGAGAGACCCAGTACTTC. Translation: CASALRQGGETQYF. Full variable domain (remainder filled in from reference TRBV19 and TRBJ2-5): DGGITQSPKYLFRKEGQNVTLSCEQNLNHDAMYWYRQDPGQGLRLIYYSQIVNDFQKGDIAEGYSVSREKKESFPLTVTSAQKNPTAFYLCASALRQGGETQYFGPGTRLLVL.

This clone was observed at least ten times. V and J are TRBV20-1 and TRBJ2-7; D is ambiguous. This CDR3 has 13 residues. The germline gives CDR1 DFQATT, CDR2 SNEGSKA (reference sequence). The V end lost 3 bases, the J end lost 1 base, and 10 bases lay between the germline ends. The CDR3 reads CSARVVSSYEQYF. The CDR3 nucleotides read TGCAGTGCTAGGGTAGTAAGTTCCTACGAGCAGTACTTC.

This chain links TRBV20-1 with TRBJ2-7; 10 bases align to TRBD2. This CDR3 contains 14 residues. The germline CDR1 and CDR2 sequences are DFQATT and SNEGSKA (reference sequence). J gave up 5 bases and V 2 bases, and 6 bases lay outside the gene matches. In DNA, the CDR3 is TGCAGTGCTAGAATAGCGGGGGGTCTCAACGAGCAGTACTTC. This codes for CSARIAGGLNEQYF.

In its sample, this clone was seen many times. This chain links TRBV6-1 with TRBJ2-5, with D perhaps matching TRBD1 or TRBD2 (5 bases each). Per germline, CDR1 MNHNS and CDR2 SASEGT. V was clipped by 1 base and J by 10 bases, with 10 bases between them. This CDR3 region has 12 residues. The CDR3 sequence is CASSEEGSRQYF. Written as DNA, the CDR3 is TGTGCCAGCAGTGAAGAGGGGAGCCGCCAGTACTTC.

This clone was counted many times. V is TRBV12-3 or TRBV12-4 and J is TRBJ1-2, with unresolved D. Trimming removed 1 base from V and 7 bases from J, with 13 bases in between. This CDR3 is 14 amino acids long. For the CDR3, the DNA is TGTGCCAGCAGTTTAGTAGGGTCTAGTCGTGGCTACACCTTC. It codes for CASSLVGSSRGYTF.

This clone was detected many times. The chain carries TRBV20-1 and TRBJ2-7; no reliable D call. This CDR3 has 14 amino acids. V lost 0 bases, J lost 2 bases, and 11 bases lay in between. Per germline, CDR1 DFQATT and CDR2 SNEGSKA (reference sequence). The CDR3 here is CSARDGRLTYEQYF. DNA of the CDR3: TGCAGTGCTAGAGACGGCAGGCTTACCTACGAGCAGTACTTC.

This clone was seen many times. This chain uses TRBV12-3 or TRBV12-4 with TRBJ1-2, with TRBD1 as a possible D gene (6 bases). The CDR3 sequence is 13 residues long. Trimming pared 2 bases from V and 8 bases from J, leaving 12 bases between. The DNA of the CDR3 is TGTGCCAGCAGTTTATCGTCAGGGGAAGGCTACACCTTC. This sequence encodes CASSLSSGEGYTF.

The sample holds many counts of this clone. This chain links TRBV6-2 or TRBV6-3 with TRBJ1-1; 9 bases line up with TRBD1. This CDR3 is built from 13 residues. Germline lookup yields CDR1 MNHEY and CDR2 SVGEGT. Trimming removed 8 bases from V and 4 bases from J; junction bases left unmatched: 5. CDR3: CASEDRGGTEAFF. The CDR3 nucleotides are TGTGCCAGCGAAGACAGGGGGGGCACTGAAGCTTTCTTT.